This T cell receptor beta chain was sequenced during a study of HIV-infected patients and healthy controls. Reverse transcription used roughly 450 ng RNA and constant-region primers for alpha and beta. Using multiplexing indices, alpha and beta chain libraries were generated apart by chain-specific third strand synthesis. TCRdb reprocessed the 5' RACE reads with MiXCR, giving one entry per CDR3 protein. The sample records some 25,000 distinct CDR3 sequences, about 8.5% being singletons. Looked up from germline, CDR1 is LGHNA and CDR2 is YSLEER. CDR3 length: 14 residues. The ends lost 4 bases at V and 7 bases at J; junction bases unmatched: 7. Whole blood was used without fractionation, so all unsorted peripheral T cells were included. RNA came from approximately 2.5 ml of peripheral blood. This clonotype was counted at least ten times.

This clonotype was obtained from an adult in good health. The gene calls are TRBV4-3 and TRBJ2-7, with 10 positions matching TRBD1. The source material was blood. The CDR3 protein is CASSRDRGLEEQYF. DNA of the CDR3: TGCGCCAGCAGCCGGGACAGGGGATTGGAGGAGCAGTACTTC.